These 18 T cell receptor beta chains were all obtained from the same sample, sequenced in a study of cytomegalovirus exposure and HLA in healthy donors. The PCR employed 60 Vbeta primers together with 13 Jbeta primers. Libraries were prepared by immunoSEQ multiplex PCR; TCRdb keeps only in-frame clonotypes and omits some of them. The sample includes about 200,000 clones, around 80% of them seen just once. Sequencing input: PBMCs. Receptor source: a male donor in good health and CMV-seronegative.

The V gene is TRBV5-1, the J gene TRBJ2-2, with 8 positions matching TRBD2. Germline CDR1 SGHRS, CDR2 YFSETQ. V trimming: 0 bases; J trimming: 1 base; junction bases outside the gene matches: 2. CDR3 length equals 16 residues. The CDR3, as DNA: TGCGCCAGCAGCTTGGGTCTAGCGGGGAACACCGGGGAGCTGTTTTTT. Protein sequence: CASSLGLAGNTGELFF.

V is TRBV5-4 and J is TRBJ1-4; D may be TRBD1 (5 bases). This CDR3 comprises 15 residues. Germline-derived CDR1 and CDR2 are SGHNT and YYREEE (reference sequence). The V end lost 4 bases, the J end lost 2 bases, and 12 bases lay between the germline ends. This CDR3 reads CASSPRGGTNEKLFF. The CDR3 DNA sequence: TGTGCCAGCAGCCCGAGGGGAGGCACTAATGAAAAACTGTTTTTT.

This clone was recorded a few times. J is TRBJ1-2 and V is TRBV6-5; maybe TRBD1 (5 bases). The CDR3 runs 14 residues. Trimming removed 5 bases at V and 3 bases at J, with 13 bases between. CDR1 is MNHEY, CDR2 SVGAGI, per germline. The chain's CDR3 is CASSPAREDYGYTF. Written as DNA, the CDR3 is TGTGCCAGCAGTCCCGCCAGGGAGGACTATGGCTACACCTTC.

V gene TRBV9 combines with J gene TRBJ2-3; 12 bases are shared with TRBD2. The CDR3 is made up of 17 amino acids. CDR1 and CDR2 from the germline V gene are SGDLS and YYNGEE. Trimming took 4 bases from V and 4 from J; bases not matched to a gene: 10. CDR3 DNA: TGTGCCAGCAGCACCCCGGGACTAGCGGGCATCGCAGATACGCAGTATTTT. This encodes CASSTPGLAGIADTQYF.

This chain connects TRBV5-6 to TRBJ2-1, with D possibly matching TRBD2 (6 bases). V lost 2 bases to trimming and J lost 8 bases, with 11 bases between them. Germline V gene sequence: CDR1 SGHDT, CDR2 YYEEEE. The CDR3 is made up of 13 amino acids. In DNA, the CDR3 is TGTGCCAGCAGCTTCGGGAGTGAGTATGAGCAGTTCTTC. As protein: CASSFGSEYEQFF. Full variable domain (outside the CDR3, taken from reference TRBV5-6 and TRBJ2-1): DAGVTQSPTHLIKTRGQQVTLRCSPKSGHDTVSWYQQALGQGPQFIFQYYEEEERQRGNFPDRFSGHQFPNYSSELNVNALLLGDSALYLCASSFGSEYEQFFGPGTRLTVL.

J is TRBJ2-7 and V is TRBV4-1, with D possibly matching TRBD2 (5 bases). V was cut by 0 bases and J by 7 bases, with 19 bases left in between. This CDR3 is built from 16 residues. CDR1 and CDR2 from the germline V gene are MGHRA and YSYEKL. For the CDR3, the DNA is TGCGCCAGCAGCCAAGATTGGACTGGGAACCTTATAGAGCAGTACTTC. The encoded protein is CASSQDWTGNLIEQYF.

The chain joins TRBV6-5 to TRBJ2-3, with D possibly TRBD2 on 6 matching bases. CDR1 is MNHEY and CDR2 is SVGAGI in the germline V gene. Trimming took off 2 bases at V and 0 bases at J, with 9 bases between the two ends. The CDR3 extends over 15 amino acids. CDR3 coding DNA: TGTGCCAGCAGTTACACGGCGGGGAGCACAGATACGCAGTATTTT. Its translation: CASSYTAGSTDTQYF.

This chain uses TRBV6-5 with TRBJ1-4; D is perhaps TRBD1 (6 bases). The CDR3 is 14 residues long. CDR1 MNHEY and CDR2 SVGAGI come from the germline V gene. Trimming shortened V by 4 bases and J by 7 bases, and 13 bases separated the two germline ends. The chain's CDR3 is CASSFDRRFEKLFF. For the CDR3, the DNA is TGTGCCAGCAGTTTCGACAGGCGGTTTGAAAAACTGTTTTTT.

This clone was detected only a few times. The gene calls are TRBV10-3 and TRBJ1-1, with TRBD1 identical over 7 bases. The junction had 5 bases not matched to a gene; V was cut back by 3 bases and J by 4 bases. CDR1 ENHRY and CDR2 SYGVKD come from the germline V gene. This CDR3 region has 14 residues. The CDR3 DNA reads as TGTGCCATCAGTGAATCGCAGGGGGGCACTGAAGCTTTCTTT. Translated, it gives CAISESQGGTEAFF.

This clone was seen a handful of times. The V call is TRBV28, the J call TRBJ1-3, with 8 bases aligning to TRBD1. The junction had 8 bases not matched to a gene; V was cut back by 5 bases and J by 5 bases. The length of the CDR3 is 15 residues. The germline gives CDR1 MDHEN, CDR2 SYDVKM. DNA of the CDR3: TGTGCCAGCAGTCCCGACAGGGGAGTCAGAAACACCATATATTTT. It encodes CASSPDRGVRNTIYF.

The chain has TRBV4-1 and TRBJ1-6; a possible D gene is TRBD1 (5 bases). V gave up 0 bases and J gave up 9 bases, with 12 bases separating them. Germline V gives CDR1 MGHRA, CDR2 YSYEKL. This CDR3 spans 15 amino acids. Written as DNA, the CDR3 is TGCGCCAGCAGCCAAGACAGGGTTTATGGTTCACCCCTCCACTTT. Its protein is CASSQDRVYGSPLHF.

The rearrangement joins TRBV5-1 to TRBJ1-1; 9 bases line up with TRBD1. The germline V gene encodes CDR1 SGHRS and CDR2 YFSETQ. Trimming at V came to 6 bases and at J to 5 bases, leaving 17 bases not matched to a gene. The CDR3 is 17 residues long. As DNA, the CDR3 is TGCGCCAGCAACCTAATGGACAGGGGATTTTTAGGGACTGAAGCTTTCTTT. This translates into CASNLMDRGFLGTEAFF.

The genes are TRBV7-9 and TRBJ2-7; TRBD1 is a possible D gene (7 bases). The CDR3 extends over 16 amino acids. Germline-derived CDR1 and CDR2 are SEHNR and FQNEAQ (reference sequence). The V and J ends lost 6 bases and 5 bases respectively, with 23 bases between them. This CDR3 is CASSASRGTATHEQYF. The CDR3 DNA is TGTGCCAGCAGTGCAAGTCGCGGGACAGCTACCCACGAGCAGTACTTC.

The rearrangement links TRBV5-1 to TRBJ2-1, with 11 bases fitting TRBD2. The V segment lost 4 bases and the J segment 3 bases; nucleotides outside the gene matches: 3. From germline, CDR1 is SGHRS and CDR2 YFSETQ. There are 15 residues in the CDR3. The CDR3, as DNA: TGCGCCAGCAGCCCCACTAGCGGGAGCTACAATGAGCAGTTCTTC. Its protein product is CASSPTSGSYNEQFF.

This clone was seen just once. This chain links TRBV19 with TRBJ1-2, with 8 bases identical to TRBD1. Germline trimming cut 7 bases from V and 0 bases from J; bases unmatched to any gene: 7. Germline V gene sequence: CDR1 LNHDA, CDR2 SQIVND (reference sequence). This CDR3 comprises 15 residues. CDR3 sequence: CASKPGGDPNYGYTF. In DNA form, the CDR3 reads TGTGCCAGTAAGCCAGGGGGCGACCCTAACTATGGCTACACCTTC.

The CDR3 region is CASSSDWAVKAFF. CDR3 DNA: TGTGCCAGCAGCTCTGATTGGGCTGTGAAAGCTTTCTTT. The rearrangement links TRBV5-4 to TRBJ1-1; D not certain. The CDR3 is made up of 13 amino acids. CDR1 and CDR2 from the germline V gene are SGHNT and YYREEE (reference sequence). Deletions cut 3 bases from V and 9 bases from J, with 15 bases between.

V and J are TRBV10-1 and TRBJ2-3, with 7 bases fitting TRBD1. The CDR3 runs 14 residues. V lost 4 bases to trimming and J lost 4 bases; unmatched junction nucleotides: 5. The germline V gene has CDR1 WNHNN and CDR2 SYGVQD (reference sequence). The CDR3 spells CASSGGGESDTQYF. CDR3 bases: TGCGCCAGCAGTGGAGGGGGCGAGTCAGATACGCAGTATTTT.

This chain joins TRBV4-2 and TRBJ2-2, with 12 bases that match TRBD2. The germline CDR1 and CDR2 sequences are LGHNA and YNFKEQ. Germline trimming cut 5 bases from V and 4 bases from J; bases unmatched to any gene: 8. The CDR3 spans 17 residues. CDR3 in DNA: TGTGCCAGCAGCGCCCTGACTAGCGGGAGCGGCACCGGGGAGCTGTTTTTT. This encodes CASSALTSGSGTGELFF.